This T cell receptor (beta chain) is from a study of shared clonotypes between healthy human individuals. This clone came up a few times. Here immunoSEQ multiplex PCR was the method, and the copy in TCRdb shows in-frame clones only, minus some. This table holds 980,000 or so clones, approximately 80% found once. The TCR originated in a man between 18 and 29 years old in good health. Sequencing was done on a sample of memory CD4+ T cells sorted from blood. The sample's subset: CD45RA-negative fraction.

The CDR3 DNA reads as TGTGCCAGCAGCCTCCCAGGACTGCCCCTGGAGAACGAGCAGTACTTC. Amino acid sequence: CASSLPGLPLENEQYF. This rearrangement joins TRBV11-2 to TRBJ2-7; maybe TRBD2 (5 bases). Germline CDR1 and CDR2: SGHAT and FQNNGV. Trimming stripped 5 bases from V and 5 bases from J, with 22 bases between. The CDR3 has 16 residues.